Below are 32 T cell receptor beta chains sequenced from a single sample in a study of T cell repertoires in cytomegalovirus infection. One entry per CDR3 protein, called by TCRdb with MiXCR from the reads. The sample gives 100,000 to 150,000 distinct CDR3 sequences, 20% to 30% of which show up once; roughly 35% is in the top ten. The antigens these receptors bind are not known. Sequencing was carried out using PBMCs, sequenced either directly or after in vitro stimulation (not recorded which). These TCRs come from a human donor in good health (CMV status not recorded). Some clones in this sample may be carry-over from other donors' samples.

This clonotype showed up just a few times. The CDR3 reads CASSSGTGVIAPQHF. The CDR3 region has the DNA TGTGCCAGCAGCTCCGGAACAGGGGTCATTGCGCCCCAGCATTTT. This chain links TRBV7-9 with TRBJ1-5; TRBD1 matches at 7 bases. The V gene's germline CDR1 is SEHNR and CDR2 FQNEAQ (reference sequence). The CDR3 has 15 amino acids. V shed 4 bases, J shed 9 bases, and the junction held 12 bases outside the gene matches.

Points on this clonotype: Since a much larger clone is just one base distant, this may be a read error. The chain is built from TRBV7-2 and TRBJ2-1; 7 bases match TRBD2. CDR1 and CDR2 (germline): SGHTA, FQGNSA. The V gene end was trimmed by 3 bases and the J gene end by 0 bases; junction bases not matched to a gene: 5. This CDR3 region has 16 residues. The CDR3 loop is CTSSLVSGDSYNEQFF. CDR3 coding DNA: TGTACCAGCAGCTTGGTAAGCGGGGACTCCTACAATGAGCAGTTCTTC. Using reference TRBV7-2 and TRBJ2-1 for the parts outside the CDR3, the full variable domain is GAGVSQSPSNKVTEKGKDVELRCDPISGHTALYWYRQSLGQGLEFLIYFQGNSAPDKSGLPSDRFSAERTGGSVSTLTIQRTQQEDSAVYLCTSSLVSGDSYNEQFFGPGTRLTVL.

The chain has TRBV18 and TRBJ2-1; D ambiguous. This CDR3 is 17 amino acids long. Per germline, CDR1 KGHSH and CDR2 LQKENI. Trimming pared 3 bases from V and 0 bases from J, leaving 15 bases between. Here the CDR3 DNA reads TGTGCCAGCTCACCCAATAGCCTCCTTAGCTCCTACAATGAGCAGTTCTTC. Residues: CASSPNSLLSSYNEQFF.

This clonotype was counted ten times or more. This chain links TRBV7-2 with TRBJ1-1; D is undetermined. The length of the CDR3 is 14 residues. Per germline, CDR1 SGHTA and CDR2 FQGNSA. Trimming stripped 1 base from V and 2 bases from J, with 8 bases between. In DNA, the CDR3 is TGTGCCAGCAGCTTAGATAGAGACAACACTGAAGCTTTCTTT. This codes for CASSLDRDNTEAFF.

The V gene is TRBV29-1, the J gene TRBJ2-3, with 13 bases that match TRBD2. V gave up 7 bases and J gave up 0 bases; unmatched junction bases: 1. Germline V lookup: CDR1 SQVTM, CDR2 ANQGSEA. The length of the CDR3 is 14 residues. CDR3 loop: CSGGLAGSTDTQYF. Written as DNA, the CDR3 is TGCAGCGGGGGACTAGCGGGGAGCACAGATACGCAGTATTTT.

V is TRBV18 and J is TRBJ1-3; 7 bases are shared with TRBD1. The germline gives CDR1 KGHSH, CDR2 LQKENI. V lost 4 bases, J lost 4 bases, and 1 base stayed unmatched. The CDR3 totals 13 residues. CDR3 DNA sequence: TGTGCCAGCTCACGGGGACAGGGAAACACCATATATTTT. Translated: CASSRGQGNTIYF.

This clonotype showed up just a few times. The rearrangement links TRBV6-2 or TRBV6-3 to TRBJ2-5; D is unclear. CDR3 length: 12 residues. Germline V gene sequence: CDR1 MNHEY, CDR2 SVGEGT. With 5 bases removed from V and 1 base from J, the gap between germline ends came to 5 bases. The CDR3 bases are TGTGCCAGCAGTCCTTCCCAAGAGACCCAGTACTTC. It is translated as CASSPSQETQYF.

V and J are TRBV6-5 and TRBJ2-1; the match to TRBD2 covers 9 bases. Germline V gives CDR1 MNHEY, CDR2 SVGAGI. After removal of 2 bases from V and 5 bases from J, the junction contained 7 bases not matched to a gene. There are 16 residues in the CDR3. The CDR3 DNA follows: TGTGCCAGCAGTTACAGACTAGCGGCTTCAAACAATGAGCAGTTCTTC. Translating it yields CASSYRLAASNNEQFF.

The CDR3 sequence is CASSYFYSNQPQHF. As DNA, the CDR3 is TGTGCCAGCAGTTACTTCTATAGCAATCAGCCCCAGCATTTT. The J gene is TRBJ1-5, the V gene TRBV6-2 or TRBV6-3; D unclear. From germline, CDR1 is MNHEY and CDR2 SVGEGT. There are 14 residues in the CDR3. Between the trimmed V and J ends, which lost 1 base and 0 bases, there was a span of 4 bases.

This clonotype has more than one count but fewer than ten. The V gene is TRBV11-2, the J gene TRBJ2-1; possible D gene TRBD1, 5 bases. The CDR3 has 16 residues. Germline CDR1 reads SGHAT; CDR2 reads FQNNGV. The V and J ends lost 2 bases and 0 bases respectively, with 11 bases between them. CDR3 sequence (DNA): TGTGCCAGCAGCTTAAGGGGTCGGAGCTCCTACAATGAGCAGTTCTTC. Encoded protein: CASSLRGRSSYNEQFF. Combining the CDR3 with reference TRBV11-2 and TRBJ2-1 gives the whole variable domain EAGVAQSPRYKIIEKRQSVAFWCNPISGHATLYWYQQILGQGPKLLIQFQNNGVVDDSQLPKDRFSAERLKGVDSTLKIQPAKLEDSAVYLCASSLRGRSSYNEQFFGPGTRLTVL.

This clonotype was seen repeatedly, ten times or more. V is TRBV7-9 and J is TRBJ2-5; D call uncertain. Germline assignment: CDR1 SEHNR and CDR2 FQNEAQ (reference sequence). Trimming stripped 5 bases from V and 0 bases from J, with 7 bases between. The CDR3 loop spans 13 amino acids. CDR3 sequence: CASSVEHQETQYF. The CDR3 DNA reads TGTGCCAGCAGCGTAGAACACCAAGAGACCCAGTACTTC.

This clonotype came up a few times. The chain links TRBV10-3 to TRBJ1-1; 8 bases fit TRBD1. Looked up from germline, CDR1 is ENHRY and CDR2 is SYGVKD. J gave up 1 base and V 6 bases, and 7 bases lay outside the gene matches. The CDR3 contains 15 residues. Written as DNA, the CDR3 is TGTGCCATCAGATCGGACAGGGTAGGGAACACTGAAGCTTTCTTT. It is translated as CAIRSDRVGNTEAFF.

This clonotype showed up many times. J is TRBJ2-7 and V is TRBV7-2; D is perhaps TRBD1 (5 bases). V was trimmed by 1 base and J by 6 bases, leaving 10 bases between them. Germline V gene sequence: CDR1 SGHTA, CDR2 FQGNSA. The CDR3 contains 13 residues. CDR3 nucleotide sequence: TGTGCCAGCAGCTTAGGGGGCTTAAGCGAGCAGTACGTC. This gives the protein CASSLGGLSEQYV.

This chain links TRBV5-1 with TRBJ2-1; 14 positions match TRBD2. From germline, CDR1 is SGHRS and CDR2 YFSETQ. The CDR3 totals 15 residues. After removal of 2 bases from V and 8 bases from J, the junction contained 3 bases not matched to a gene. The CDR3 DNA is TGCGCCAGCAGCTTTGCGGGACTAGCGGGAGATGAGCAGTTCTTC. The encoded protein is CASSFAGLAGDEQFF.

This clonotype is a singleton in its sample. The CDR3 loop reads CASSLLINEQFF. CDR3 DNA sequence: TGCGCCAGCAGCTTACTTATCAATGAGCAGTTCTTC. This chain joins TRBV5-1 and TRBJ2-1; D not certain. V was shortened by 2 bases and J by 6 bases, with 6 bases between the two germline ends. The CDR3 sequence is 12 residues long. The germline gives CDR1 SGHRS, CDR2 YFSETQ.

The V gene is TRBV5-3, the J gene TRBJ2-1; possible D gene TRBD1, 6 bases. TRBV5-3 carries the ORF label, with uncertain function. CDR3 size: 12 residues. V lost 8 bases to trimming and J lost 8 bases, with 14 bases between them. The CDR3 DNA sequence: TGTGCCAGCAGCCCACAGGGCTATGAGCAGTTCTTC. Its protein product is CASSPQGYEQFF.

This clonotype was recorded many times. This chain links TRBV7-9 with TRBJ2-3, with TRBD1 matching over 10 bases. This CDR3 has 15 residues. CDR1 SEHNR and CDR2 FQNEAQ come from the germline V gene (reference sequence). Unmatched junction bases numbered 10, after V lost 10 bases and J lost 3 bases. The DNA for the CDR3 is TGTGCCATTCCCTCGTGGGACAGGGGTACAGATACGCAGTATTTT. Its translation: CAIPSWDRGTDTQYF.

In its sample, this clonotype was seen a few times. The chain is built from TRBV7-2 and TRBJ1-1, with 7 bases identical to TRBD1. The CDR3 is 13 residues long. CDR1 is SGHTA and CDR2 is FQGNSA in the germline V gene. V trimming: 4 bases; J trimming: 4 bases; junction bases outside the gene matches: 3. In DNA form, the CDR3 reads TGTGCCAGCAGCTCTCGGGACAGCACTGAAGCTTTCTTT. As protein: CASSSRDSTEAFF.

The chain couples TRBV15 to TRBJ2-3; TRBD2 matches at 11 bases. The CDR3 extends over 15 amino acids. The germline V gene encodes CDR1 LNHNV and CDR2 YYDKDF (reference sequence). The trim removed 1 base at V and 4 bases at J, leaving 1 base unmatched. DNA of the CDR3: TGTGCCACCAGCAGAGTACTAGCGGGAGCAGATACGCAGTATTTT. As protein: CATSRVLAGADTQYF. Filled out from reference TRBV15 and TRBJ2-3, the complete variable domain reads DAMVIQNPRYQVTQFGKPVTLSCSQTLNHNVMYWYQQKSSQAPKLLFHYYDKDFNNEADTPDNFQSRRPNTSFCFLDIRSPGLGDTAMYLCATSRVLAGADTQYFGPGTRLTVL.

This clonotype was picked up many times. The CDR3 nucleotides are TGTGCCAGCAGTTTATACCTGGTTTCGGGACTCACCACGTACAATGAGCAGTTCTTC. It encodes CASSLYLVSGLTTYNEQFF. This rearrangement joins TRBV27 to TRBJ2-1, with D possibly matching TRBD2 (6 bases). The CDR3 has 19 residues. Per the germline V gene, CDR1 is MNHEY and CDR2 is SMNVEV (reference sequence). V was pared by 1 base and J by 4 bases, with 23 bases between.

This clonotype appeared a few times. J is TRBJ2-1 and V is TRBV7-8; D is perhaps TRBD1 (7 bases). V lost 5 bases and J lost 4, with 27 bases in between. From germline, CDR1 is SGHVS and CDR2 FQNEAQ. This CDR3 contains 19 residues. The CDR3 reads CASSPDRPAGGIRYNEQFF. In DNA, the CDR3 is TGTGCCAGCAGCCCGGACAGGCCGGCTGGGGGGATTAGATACAATGAGCAGTTCTTC.

This clonotype has more than one count but fewer than ten. The chain has TRBV7-8 and TRBJ2-5, with no clear D. This CDR3 is 17 amino acids long. The V end was cut by 2 bases, the J end by 2 bases, with 18 bases between. Germline V gene lookup returns CDR1 SGHVS and CDR2 FQNEAQ. CDR3 sequence (DNA): TGTGCCAGCAGCTTAAACCGGGTGACACCTGAGCAAGAGACCCAGTACTTC. Protein sequence: CASSLNRVTPEQETQYF.

In its sample, this clonotype was seen once. The rearrangement links TRBV7-9 to TRBJ2-5; tentatively, D is TRBD1 or TRBD2 (5 bases each). In germline, CDR1 is SEHNR, CDR2 FQNEAQ (reference sequence). The CDR3 has 15 residues. V dropped 2 bases and J dropped 5 bases, with 15 bases sitting between them. The CDR3 reads CASSLIGDDLETQYF. The CDR3 DNA reads TGTGCCAGCAGCTTAATAGGGGACGATCTGGAGACCCAGTACTTC.

This chain links TRBV11-3 with TRBJ2-6; D unclear. V lost 8 bases and J lost 0, with 5 bases in between. The CDR3 sequence is 13 residues long. Per germline, CDR1 SGHNT and CDR2 YENEEA. The CDR3, as DNA: TGTGCCAGCGGCATCTCTGGGGCCAACGTCCTGACTTTC. The encoded protein is CASGISGANVLTF.

At least ten counts were recorded for this clonotype. The rearrangement joins TRBV28 to TRBJ2-6; D gene unclear. The CDR3 is 15 residues long. V was trimmed by 6 bases and J by 0 bases, leaving 9 bases between them. Germline loops: CDR1 MDHEN, CDR2 SYDVKM. As DNA, the CDR3 is TGTGCCAGCAGCCTCGGTAACTCTGGGGCCAACGTCCTGACTTTC. This translates into CASSLGNSGANVLTF.

The chain carries TRBV7-9 and TRBJ2-3; tentatively, D is TRBD2 (6 bases). This CDR3 contains 15 residues. V was pared by 7 bases and J by 0 bases, with 14 bases between. Germline-derived CDR1 and CDR2 are SEHNR and FQNEAQ (reference sequence). CDR3: CASTTDGRSTDTQYF. The CDR3 DNA follows: TGTGCCAGCACCACGGACGGGAGAAGCACAGATACGCAGTATTTT.

The chain employs TRBV4-2 and TRBJ2-7; 9 nucleotides match TRBD1. Germline V gene data show CDR1 as LGHNA and CDR2 as YNFKEQ. The CDR3 length is 16 residues. J lost 7 bases, V lost 2 bases, and 12 bases had no gene match. In DNA, the CDR3 is TGTGCCAGCAGCCAACCCCCGGGACAGGGTGGTCAGGAGCAGTACTTC. Protein product: CASSQPPGQGGQEQYF.

The rearrangement links TRBV14 to TRBJ1-1; tentatively, D is TRBD1 (5 bases). Germline assignment: CDR1 SGHDN and CDR2 FVKESK. The CDR3 is 13 amino acids. V shed 6 bases and J shed 6 bases, with 14 bases lying between them. CDR3 amino acids: CASRSGTVAEAFF. CDR3 sequence (DNA): TGTGCCAGCAGATCGGGGACCGTCGCTGAAGCTTTCTTT.

J is TRBJ2-1 and V is TRBV14, with 14 bases fitting TRBD2. The germline gives CDR1 SGHDN, CDR2 FVKESK. The CDR3 length is 17 residues. Trimming at V came to 4 bases and at J to 9 bases, leaving 11 bases not matched to a gene. The CDR3 sequence: CASSPTGTSGSISEQFF. The CDR3 DNA reads as TGTGCCAGCAGCCCAACCGGGACTAGCGGGAGCATCAGTGAGCAGTTCTTC.

In its sample, this clonotype was seen a few times. This chain joins TRBV6-2 or TRBV6-3 and TRBJ1-5; unclear D gene. The germline V gene encodes CDR1 MNHEY and CDR2 SVGEGT. V was shortened by 5 bases and J by 3 bases, with 8 bases between the two germline ends. The CDR3 totals 13 residues. The CDR3 DNA reads as TGTGCCAGCAGTCTTCAGCACAATCAGCCCCAGCATTTT. It yields the protein CASSLQHNQPQHF.

The chain carries TRBV28 and TRBJ2-3; 7 nucleotides line up with TRBD1. Unmatched junction bases numbered 4, after V lost 5 bases and J lost 5 bases. The CDR3 spans 13 residues. CDR1 MDHEN and CDR2 SYDVKM come from the germline V gene. The CDR3 is CASSTGVRDTQYF. The DNA for the CDR3 is TGTGCCAGCAGTACAGGGGTGAGAGATACGCAGTATTTT.

Ten or more counts support this clonotype. The CDR3 region has the DNA TGTGCCAGCAGCCCGACAGGGAACACTGAAGCTTTCTTT. It translates to CASSPTGNTEAFF. The chain combines TRBV7-9 with TRBJ1-1; weak D call: TRBD1 (6 bases). The CDR3 contains 13 residues. Germline V lookup: CDR1 SEHNR, CDR2 FQNEAQ (reference sequence). The germline V and J ends were trimmed by 5 bases and 1 base, with 8 bases remaining between them.